This T cell receptor (beta chain) was found in a study of cytomegalovirus exposure and HLA in healthy donors. Whole-study findings and limits: High sensitivity and specificity were reportedly achieved when the classifier diagnosed cytomegalovirus status. It was only CMV serostatus that was available as immune exposure information.

PCR involved 60 Vbeta and 13 Jbeta primers. TCRdb's copy holds only in-frame clones and misses some; the assay was immunoSEQ multiplex PCR. Its listing shows roughly 190,000 clones. Germline-derived CDR1 and CDR2 are MNHEY and SVGAGI. CDR3 size: 12 residues. Trimming took 6 bases from V and 7 from J; bases not matched to a gene: 2. Note on this clone: Its antigen is still unknown.

This sequence joins TRBV6-5 and TRBJ1-1; 10 bases match TRBD1. Sequencing was done on a sample of PBMCs. The receptor's source is a woman aged 18-29 years in good health and CMV-seropositive. DNA of the CDR3: TGTGCCAGCAGGGGGACAGGGGTTGAAGCTTTCTTT. Translating gives CASRGTGVEAFF.